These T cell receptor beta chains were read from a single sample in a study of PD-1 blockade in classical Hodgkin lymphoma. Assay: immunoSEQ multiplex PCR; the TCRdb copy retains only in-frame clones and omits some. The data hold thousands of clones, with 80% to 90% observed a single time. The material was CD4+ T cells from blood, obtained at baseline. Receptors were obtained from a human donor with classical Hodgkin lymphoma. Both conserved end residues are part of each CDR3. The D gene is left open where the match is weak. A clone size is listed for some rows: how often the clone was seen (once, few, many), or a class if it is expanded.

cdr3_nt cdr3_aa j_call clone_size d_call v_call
TGCGCCAGCAGCCCTCAGGGGATTAGGGGGAGCACTGAAGCTTTCTTT CASSPQGIRGSTEAFF TRBJ1-1 - - TRBV5-1
TGCGCCAGCAGCTTGGCCCGGACTACCCATACGCAGTATTTT CASSLARTTHTQYF TRBJ2-3 - - TRBV5-1
TGTGCCAGCAGCACCCGACTAGCGGGGGGGCAGAAGGCAGATACGCAGTATTTT CASSTRLAGGQKADTQYF TRBJ2-3 - TRBD2 TRBV4-2
TGTGCCAGCAGCGTAGATGGGGGGAGGGGATCTGAAGCTTTCTTT CASSVDGGRGSEAFF TRBJ1-1 - - TRBV9
TGTGCCAGCAGTGAAGGTACGCAGGGGAGCAATCAGCCCCAGCATTTT CASSEGTQGSNQPQHF TRBJ1-5 few - TRBV6-1
TGCGCCAGCAGCCCAAGACAGGGAGACACTGAAGCTTTCTTT CASSPRQGDTEAFF TRBJ1-1 once TRBD1 TRBV5-1
TGCAGCGTTCAGGGTTTTCTTGAAGCTTTCTTT CSVQGFLEAFF TRBJ1-1 - - TRBV29-1
TGTGCCAGCAAGCGCGGGAGGGCCAACAATGAGCAGTTCTTC CASKRGRANNEQFF TRBJ2-1 - TRBD2 TRBV6-5
TGTGCCAGCAGCGCGTGGGAGTCGGCCTACGAGCAGTACTTC CASSAWESAYEQYF TRBJ2-7 - - TRBV2
TGTGCTACCCTACTAGCGGGAGCGGAAGATACGCAGTATTTT CATLLAGAEDTQYF TRBJ2-3 - TRBD2 TRBV12-5
TGCGCCAGCAGCCAAGACACAGCTAACTATGGCTACACCTTC CASSQDTANYGYTF TRBJ1-2 - - TRBV4-1
TGTGCCAGCAGTGAAGCGTCTGGGAACAGGGGGCGTACTGAAGCTTTCTTT CASSEASGNRGRTEAFF TRBJ1-1 - TRBD1 TRBV2
TGTGCTAGCAGCCGCGTTGGGGGGGAATCAGATACGCAGTATTTT CASSRVGGESDTQYF TRBJ2-3 - TRBD2 TRBV7-7
TGCGCCAGCAGCCTCGGAGGAGGAAGGACGGGCTACACCTTC CASSLGGGRTGYTF TRBJ1-2 once - TRBV4-1
TGTGCCAGCAGTGAAGTCGGGACTAGCGTACCGTATTACAATGAGCAGTTCTTC CASSEVGTSVPYYNEQFF TRBJ2-1 - TRBD2 TRBV6-1
TGTGCCAGCAGCTCCTTTACCGGGACTAGCGGGAGTGGGGAGCTGTTTTTT CASSSFTGTSGSGELFF TRBJ2-2 - TRBD2 TRBV7-3
TGCGCCAGCAGCCTTACTAGCGGGAGCTTAAACGAGCAGTACTTC CASSLTSGSLNEQYF TRBJ2-7 - TRBD2 TRBV4-1
TGTGCCAGCAGCGGGGCGGGGCGCAGCTCCTACGAGCAGTACTTC CASSGAGRSSYEQYF TRBJ2-7 - - TRBV7-9
TGTGCCTGGAGGGTGGCAGGGGGTAACGAGCAGTACTTC CAWRVAGGNEQYF TRBJ2-7 - TRBD1 TRBV30
TGTGCCAGCAGCTTATTGGGGGGCAGGACGAACACCGGGGAGCTGTTTTTT CASSLLGGRTNTGELFF TRBJ2-2 - - TRBV7-3
TGTGCCAGTGGCTCGGGGGGATCGGGTTCACCCCTCCACTTT CASGSGGSGSPLHF TRBJ1-6 - - TRBV19
TGTGCCAGCAGTTCCCTTCGGCTAGCGGGAGGGCTGCGCTCCTACGAGCAGTACTTC CASSSLRLAGGLRSYEQYF TRBJ2-7 - TRBD2 TRBV27
TGCGCCAGCAGCTTGCTTAATCAGCCAGACACTGAAGCTTTCTTT CASSLLNQPDTEAFF TRBJ1-1 once - TRBV4-3
TGTGCCAGTATTCCCCGCGGTTCCTACAATGAGCAGTTCTTC CASIPRGSYNEQFF TRBJ2-1 - - TRBV19
TGTGCCAGCAGCCCTCGCGCAGACAGCTCTGGGGCCAACGTCCTGACTTTC CASSPRADSSGANVLTF TRBJ2-6 once - TRBV9
TGTGCCAGCAGCCGAAGAAATAGCAATCAGCCCCAGCATTTT CASSRRNSNQPQHF TRBJ1-5 - - TRBV11-2
TGTGCCAGCTCACAGGATTACGAGCAGTACTTC CASSQDYEQYF TRBJ2-7 - - TRBV18
TGTGCCAGCAGCTTGGGGGGGGAGTATGGCTACACCTTC CASSLGGEYGYTF TRBJ1-2 - - TRBV5-4
TGTGCCAGCAGTGGGGACAGCTCCTACGAGCAGTACTTC CASSGDSSYEQYF TRBJ2-7 few TRBD1 TRBV2
TGTGCCACCAGCAGAGGTCAGGGGGCGGGGGAGACCCAGTACTTC CATSRGQGAGETQYF TRBJ2-5 once TRBD1 TRBV15
TGTGCCAGCAGCTTAGCGGGGGATGGTGAAGCTTTCTTT CASSLAGDGEAFF TRBJ1-1 - - TRBV7-9
TGTGCCCCCGCCCAGGACGACAATGAGCAGTTCTTC CAPAQDDNEQFF TRBJ2-1 - - TRBV7-9
TGTGCCAGCAGTGTATACCACACAGATACGCAGTATTTT CASSVYHTDTQYF TRBJ2-3 - - TRBV25-1
TGCGCCAGCAGCGCATCTAGCGGCACAGATACGCAGTATTTT CASSASSGTDTQYF TRBJ2-3 - - TRBV5-1
TGCGCCAGCAGCTCTACTAGCGGGGGTGTCTACGAGCAGTACTTC CASSSTSGGVYEQYF TRBJ2-7 - TRBD2 TRBV5-1
TGCGCCAGCGCCCGGACCGACCTTTTGTATTTT CASARTDLLYF TRBJ2-3 - - TRBV10-1
TGTGCCAGCAGTTTAGGGGAGACCCAGTACTTC CASSLGETQYF TRBJ2-5 - - TRBV28
TGTGCCAGCACGGTTAGCGGAGGGAGTCACTACGAGCAGTACTTC CASTVSGGSHYEQYF TRBJ2-7 - - TRBV6-1
TGTGCCAGTACAAACCGGGACGACAAGTACTTC CASTNRDDKYF TRBJ2-5 - - TRBV7-9
TGTGCCAGCAGCTTAGACGCCGGGCCGGGGGGGCTGTTTGGGCAGTATTTT CASSLDAGPGGLFGQYF TRBJ2-3 - TRBD2 TRBV7-6
TGTGCCAGTAGTATAGGCCTGAAGAATGAAAAACTGTTTTTT CASSIGLKNEKLFF TRBJ1-4 - - TRBV19
TGTGCCAGCAGCTCCTTGGTACGCCCCGGGACTTTCACTCCTAATGGCTACACCTTC CASSSLVRPGTFTPNGYTF TRBJ1-2 - - TRBV7-9
TGTGCCAGCAGCGGAGGCCCCCTCGCTGGAAACACCATATATTTT CASSGGPLAGNTIYF TRBJ1-3 few - TRBV13
TGTGCCAGTAGTATTAGCGGGGGAAGTAATACCGGGGAGCTGTTTTTT CASSISGGSNTGELFF TRBJ2-2 - TRBD2 TRBV19
TGTGCCAGCAGCTTCGACCCCGGGCCACCTATTGAAGCTTTCTTT CASSFDPGPPIEAFF TRBJ1-1 once - TRBV11-2